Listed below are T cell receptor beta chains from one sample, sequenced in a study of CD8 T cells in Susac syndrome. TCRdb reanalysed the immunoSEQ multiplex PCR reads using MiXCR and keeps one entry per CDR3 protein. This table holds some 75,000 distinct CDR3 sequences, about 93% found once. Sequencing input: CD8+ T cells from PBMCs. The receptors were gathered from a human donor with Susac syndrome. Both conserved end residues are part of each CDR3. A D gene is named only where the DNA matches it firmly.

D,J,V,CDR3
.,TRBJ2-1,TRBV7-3,CASSFTRAEQFF
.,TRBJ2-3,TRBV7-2,CASSLGGGRTDTQYF
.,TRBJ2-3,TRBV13,CASSTPGSWGYTDTQYF
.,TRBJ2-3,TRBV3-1,CASSPTLAWDTQYF
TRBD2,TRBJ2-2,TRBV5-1,CASSQGGRATGELFF
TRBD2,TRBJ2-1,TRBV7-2,CASSLGWTRGEVDEQFF
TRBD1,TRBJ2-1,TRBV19,CASSALFDPRGRIAYNEQFF
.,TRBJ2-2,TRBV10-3,CAISNRDSGGELFF
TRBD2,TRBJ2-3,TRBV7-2,CASSLGLAGGPSTDTQYF
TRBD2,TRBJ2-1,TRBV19,CASSTPSGKSSYNEQFF
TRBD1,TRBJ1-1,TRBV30,CAWARDRGTEAFF
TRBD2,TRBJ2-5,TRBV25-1,CASSDGTSGRSDPGETQYF
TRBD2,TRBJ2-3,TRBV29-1,CSVPQAGADTQYF
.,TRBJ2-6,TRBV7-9,CASSQGHSSGANVLTF
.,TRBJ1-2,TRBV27,CASSFYGNYGYTF
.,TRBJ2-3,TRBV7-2,CASSHRLPYTDTQYF
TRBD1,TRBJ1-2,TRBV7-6,CASSGTGYYGYTF
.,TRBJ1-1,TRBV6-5,CASTSSPAGIEAFF
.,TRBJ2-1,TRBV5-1,CASSSPGGNEQFF
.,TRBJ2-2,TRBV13,CASSLGAQGRTGELFF